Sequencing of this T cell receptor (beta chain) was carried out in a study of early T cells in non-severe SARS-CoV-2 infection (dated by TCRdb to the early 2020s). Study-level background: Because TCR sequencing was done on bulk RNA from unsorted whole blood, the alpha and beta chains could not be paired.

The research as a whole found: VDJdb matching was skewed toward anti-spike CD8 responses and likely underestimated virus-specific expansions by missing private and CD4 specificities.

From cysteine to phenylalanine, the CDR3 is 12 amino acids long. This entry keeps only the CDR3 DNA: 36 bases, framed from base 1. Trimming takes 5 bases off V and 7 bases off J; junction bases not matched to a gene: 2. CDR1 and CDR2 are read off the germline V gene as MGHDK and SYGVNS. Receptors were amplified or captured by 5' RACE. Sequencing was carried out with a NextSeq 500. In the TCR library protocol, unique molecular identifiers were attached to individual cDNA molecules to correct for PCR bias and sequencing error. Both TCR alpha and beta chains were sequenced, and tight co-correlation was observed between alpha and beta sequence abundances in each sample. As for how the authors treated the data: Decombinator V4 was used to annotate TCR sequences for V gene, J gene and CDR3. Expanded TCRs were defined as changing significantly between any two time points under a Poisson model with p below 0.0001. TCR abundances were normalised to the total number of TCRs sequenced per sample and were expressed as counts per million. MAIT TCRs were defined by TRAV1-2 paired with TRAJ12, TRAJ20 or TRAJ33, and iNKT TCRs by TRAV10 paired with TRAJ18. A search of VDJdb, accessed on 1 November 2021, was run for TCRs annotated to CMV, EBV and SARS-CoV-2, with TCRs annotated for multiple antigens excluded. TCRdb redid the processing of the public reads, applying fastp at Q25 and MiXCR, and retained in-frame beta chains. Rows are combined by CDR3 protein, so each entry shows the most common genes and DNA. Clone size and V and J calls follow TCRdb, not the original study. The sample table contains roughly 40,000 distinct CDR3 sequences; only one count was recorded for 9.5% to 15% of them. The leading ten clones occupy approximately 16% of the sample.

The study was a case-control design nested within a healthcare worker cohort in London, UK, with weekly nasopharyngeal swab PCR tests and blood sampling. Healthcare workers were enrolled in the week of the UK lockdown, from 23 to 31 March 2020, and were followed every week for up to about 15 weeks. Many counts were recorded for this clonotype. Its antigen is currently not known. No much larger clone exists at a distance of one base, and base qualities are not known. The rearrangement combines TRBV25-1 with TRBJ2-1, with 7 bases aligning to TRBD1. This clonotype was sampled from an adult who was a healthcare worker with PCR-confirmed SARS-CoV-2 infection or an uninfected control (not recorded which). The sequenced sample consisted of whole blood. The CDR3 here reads CASSLQGNEQFF. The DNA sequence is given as TGTGCCAGCAGTCTACAGGGGAATGAGCAGTTCTTC.